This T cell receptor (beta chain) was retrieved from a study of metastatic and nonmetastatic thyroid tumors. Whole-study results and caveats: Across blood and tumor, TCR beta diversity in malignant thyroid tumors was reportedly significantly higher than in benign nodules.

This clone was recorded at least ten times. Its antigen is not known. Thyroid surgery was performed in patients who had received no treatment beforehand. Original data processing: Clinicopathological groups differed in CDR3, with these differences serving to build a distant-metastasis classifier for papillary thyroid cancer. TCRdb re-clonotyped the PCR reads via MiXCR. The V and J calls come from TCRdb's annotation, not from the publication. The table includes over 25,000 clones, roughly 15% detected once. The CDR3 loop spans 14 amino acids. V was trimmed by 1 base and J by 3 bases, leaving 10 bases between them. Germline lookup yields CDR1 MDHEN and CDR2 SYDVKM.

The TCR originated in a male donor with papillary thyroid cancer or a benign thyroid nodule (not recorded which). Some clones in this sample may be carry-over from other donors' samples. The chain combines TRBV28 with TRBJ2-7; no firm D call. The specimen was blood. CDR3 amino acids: CASSLFRTVYEQYF. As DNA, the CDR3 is TGTGCCAGCAGTTTATTCCGCACAGTCTACGAGCAGTACTTC.